These T cell receptor beta chains were read from a single sample in a study of blood T cells in healthy people across ages. TCRdb re-analysed the 5' RACE reads in MiXCR, keeping a single row per CDR3 protein. The table records 500,000 to 700,000 distinct CDR3 sequences, about 30% of them present only once. Sequencing was done on a sample of blood. These receptor sequences come from a woman at least 80 years old in good health. Both conserved end residues are part of each CDR3. D genes are given only for firm matches. A clone size is listed for some rows: how often the clone was seen (once, few, many), or a class if it is expanded.

clone size: -; V gene: TRBV7-2; D gene: -; J gene: TRBJ2-4; CDR3 DNA: TGTGCCAGCAGCAAGTTGGGGGAGGCTCAGTACTTC; CDR3 protein: CASSKLGEAQYF
clone size: few; V gene: TRBV15; D gene: -; J gene: TRBJ2-1; CDR3 DNA: TGTGCCACCGGCAGAGATCTGGTAACGGGGGGCAACAATGAGCAGTTCTTC; CDR3 protein: CATGRDLVTGGNNEQFF
clone size: many; V gene: TRBV6-5; D gene: -; J gene: TRBJ2-4; CDR3 DNA: TGTGCCAGCACGGCGGGGAACATTCAGTACTTC; CDR3 protein: CASTAGNIQYF
clone size: few; V gene: TRBV30; D gene: -; J gene: TRBJ2-3; CDR3 DNA: TGTGCCTGGAGTCCCGGATACACAGATACGCAGTATTTT; CDR3 protein: CAWSPGYTDTQYF
clone size: -; V gene: TRBV20-1; D gene: -; J gene: TRBJ1-1; CDR3 DNA: TGCAGTGCTATGGTCTTTACCAACACTGAAGCTTTCTTT; CDR3 protein: CSAMVFTNTEAFF
clone size: many; V gene: TRBV7-9; D gene: TRBD2; J gene: TRBJ2-1; CDR3 DNA: TGTGCCAGCAGCCCCGGGGGACTAGCGGGGGCCTACAATGAGCAGTTCTTC; CDR3 protein: CASSPGGLAGAYNEQFF
clone size: -; V gene: TRBV7-2; D gene: -; J gene: TRBJ2-5; CDR3 DNA: TGTGCCAGCAGCTTAGGGTCGCGGGGCTACCAAGAGACCCAGTACTTC; CDR3 protein: CASSLGSRGYQETQYF
clone size: -; V gene: TRBV9; D gene: -; J gene: TRBJ2-7; CDR3 DNA: TGTGCCAGCAGCGCCCGGGTCTCCGGTCAGGATGAGCAGTACTTC; CDR3 protein: CASSARVSGQDEQYF
clone size: few; V gene: TRBV7-8; D gene: TRBD1; J gene: TRBJ2-7; CDR3 DNA: TGTGCCAGCAGCCCGCTCGGACAGGGGGTTTCCTACGAGCAGTACTTC; CDR3 protein: CASSPLGQGVSYEQYF
clone size: -; V gene: TRBV7-3; D gene: TRBD1; J gene: TRBJ1-1; CDR3 DNA: TGTGCCAGCAGCCGACAGGGTCCCTCGGCTGAAGCTTTCTTT; CDR3 protein: CASSRQGPSAEAFF
clone size: few; V gene: TRBV2; D gene: -; J gene: TRBJ2-3; CDR3 DNA: TGTGCCAGCAGCACAATCAGTCCGTTAAACGTAGATACGCAGTATTTT; CDR3 protein: CASSTISPLNVDTQYF
clone size: many; V gene: TRBV30; D gene: -; J gene: TRBJ2-1; CDR3 DNA: TGTGCCTGGACTGCCTCCTACAATGAGCAGTTCTTC; CDR3 protein: CAWTASYNEQFF
clone size: many; V gene: TRBV7-2; D gene: TRBD2; J gene: TRBJ2-1; CDR3 DNA: TGTGCCAGCAGCCCGACTAGCGGGGGATTTGAGCAGTTCTTC; CDR3 protein: CASSPTSGGFEQFF
clone size: many; V gene: TRBV9; D gene: TRBD2; J gene: TRBJ2-1; CDR3 DNA: TGTGCCAGCAGCTCGGGACTAGGGCGAGACGATGAGCAGTTCTTC; CDR3 protein: CASSSGLGRDDEQFF
clone size: -; V gene: TRBV29-1; D gene: -; J gene: TRBJ2-5; CDR3 DNA: TGCAGCGTTGACTTCGGCCAGGGATGGAGAGGGACCCAGTACTTC; CDR3 protein: CSVDFGQGWRGTQYF
clone size: many; V gene: TRBV20-1; D gene: TRBD2; J gene: TRBJ2-5; CDR3 DNA: TGCAGTGCTGGCAGGACTAGCGGGTTCGGGAGTGAGACCCAGTACTTC; CDR3 protein: CSAGRTSGFGSETQYF
clone size: many; V gene: TRBV7-3; D gene: -; J gene: TRBJ2-1; CDR3 DNA: TGTGCCAGCAGCTTGACAGGACAGAGGAATGAGCAGTTCTTC; CDR3 protein: CASSLTGQRNEQFF
clone size: many; V gene: TRBV6-2/TRBV6-3; D gene: -; J gene: TRBJ1-5; CDR3 DNA: TGTGCCAGCAGTTCGCGGACACTTTATAGCAATCAGCCCCAGCATTTT; CDR3 protein: CASSSRTLYSNQPQHF
clone size: few; V gene: TRBV7-9; D gene: -; J gene: TRBJ1-1; CDR3 DNA: TGTGCCAGCAGCTCCTCGTGGGGAGCTAAAGCTTTCTTT; CDR3 protein: CASSSSWGAKAFF
clone size: -; V gene: TRBV30; D gene: -; J gene: TRBJ1-1; CDR3 DNA: TGTGCCTGGAGTACAGGCCACACTGAAGCTTTCTTT; CDR3 protein: CAWSTGHTEAFF
clone size: -; V gene: TRBV10-3; D gene: -; J gene: TRBJ1-5; CDR3 DNA: TGTGCCATCAGTGATCTGGCGTATAGCGATCAGCCCCAGCATTTT; CDR3 protein: CAISDLAYSDQPQHF
clone size: many; V gene: TRBV10-3; D gene: TRBD1; J gene: TRBJ2-1; CDR3 DNA: TGTGCCATCAGTGCCCGACAGGGGGTCACCTACAATGAGCAGTTCTTC; CDR3 protein: CAISARQGVTYNEQFF
clone size: many; V gene: TRBV4-1; D gene: TRBD2; J gene: TRBJ2-1; CDR3 DNA: TGCGCCAGCAGCCAAGATTCTTGGCTAGCGGGGGGAAGCTCCTACAATGAGCAGTTCTTC; CDR3 protein: CASSQDSWLAGGSSYNEQFF
clone size: few; V gene: TRBV9; D gene: -; J gene: TRBJ1-1; CDR3 DNA: TGTGCCAGCAGCGCTTCATTGGGGGGGGGGCAGTTGAACACTGAAGCTTTCTTT; CDR3 protein: CASSASLGGGQLNTEAFF
clone size: many; V gene: TRBV27; D gene: -; J gene: TRBJ2-6; CDR3 DNA: TGTGCCAGCAGCCCCATGAACGGGGCCAACGTCCTGACTTTC; CDR3 protein: CASSPMNGANVLTF
clone size: many; V gene: TRBV7-2; D gene: -; J gene: TRBJ2-7; CDR3 DNA: TGTGCCAGCAGCTTAGCTTTTAGCAGGGGGGGATACGAGCAGTACTTC; CDR3 protein: CASSLAFSRGGYEQYF
clone size: -; V gene: TRBV9; D gene: TRBD2; J gene: TRBJ2-5; CDR3 DNA: TGTGCCAGCAGCCCCTCCGCGGGGGTGGTGCCGACCCAGTACTTC; CDR3 protein: CASSPSAGVVPTQYF
clone size: many; V gene: TRBV20-1; D gene: -; J gene: TRBJ2-3; CDR3 DNA: TGCAGTGCTAGAAATCCGACCCGCACAGATACGCAGTATTTT; CDR3 protein: CSARNPTRTDTQYF
clone size: few; V gene: TRBV5-6; D gene: -; J gene: TRBJ1-4; CDR3 DNA: TGTGCCAGCAGCATCGGGCCCGGAGAAAAACTGTTTTTT; CDR3 protein: CASSIGPGEKLFF
clone size: many; V gene: TRBV5-4; D gene: -; J gene: TRBJ2-3; CDR3 DNA: TGTGCCAGCAGCACGGACAGCCGGCGGACAGATACGCAGTATTTT; CDR3 protein: CASSTDSRRTDTQYF
clone size: many; V gene: TRBV20-1; D gene: TRBD1; J gene: TRBJ1-2; CDR3 DNA: TGCAGTGCTAGAACAGGGGGGAGCGATGGCTACACCTTC; CDR3 protein: CSARTGGSDGYTF
clone size: many; V gene: TRBV4-2; D gene: -; J gene: TRBJ2-7; CDR3 DNA: TGTGCCAGCAGCGGGTTGGCTGGGTTGGGCGAGCAGTACTTC; CDR3 protein: CASSGLAGLGEQYF
clone size: -; V gene: TRBV6-6; D gene: -; J gene: TRBJ2-2; CDR3 DNA: TGTGCCAGCAGTTACTCGTTCGGGGAGCTGTTTTTT; CDR3 protein: CASSYSFGELFF
clone size: many; V gene: TRBV6-2/TRBV6-3; D gene: -; J gene: TRBJ1-2; CDR3 DNA: TGTGCCAGCAGTTACCTGCCGCGGGGAGGCTACACCTTC; CDR3 protein: CASSYLPRGGYTF
clone size: few; V gene: TRBV10-3; D gene: TRBD1; J gene: TRBJ1-1; CDR3 DNA: TGTGCCATCAGTCCCACGACAGGGTCGAACACTGAAGCTTTCTTT; CDR3 protein: CAISPTTGSNTEAFF
clone size: many; V gene: TRBV20-1; D gene: -; J gene: TRBJ1-5; CDR3 DNA: TGCAGTGCTAGAGACCTTCAAGGAGGTTTTCATCAGCCCCAGCATTTT; CDR3 protein: CSARDLQGGFHQPQHF
clone size: few; V gene: TRBV12-5; D gene: -; J gene: TRBJ2-5; CDR3 DNA: TGTGCTAGTGGTTTGTCCCAGACAGCGTCAATCCAAGAGACCCAGTACTTC; CDR3 protein: CASGLSQTASIQETQYF
clone size: few; V gene: TRBV29-1; D gene: -; J gene: TRBJ2-5; CDR3 DNA: TGCAGCGTTGAAGTACTACACGGGCAGTACTTC; CDR3 protein: CSVEVLHGQYF
clone size: -; V gene: TRBV10-3; D gene: -; J gene: TRBJ2-7; CDR3 DNA: TGTGCCGTCAGTGAGCGAGGCTCCCCGGGTGAGCAGTACTTC; CDR3 protein: CAVSERGSPGEQYF
clone size: many; V gene: TRBV30; D gene: -; J gene: TRBJ2-1; CDR3 DNA: TGTGCCTGGAGACGACATAGCGGACTCTCCTACAATGAGCAGTTCTTC; CDR3 protein: CAWRRHSGLSYNEQFF
clone size: -; V gene: TRBV5-1; D gene: -; J gene: TRBJ2-5; CDR3 DNA: TGCGCCAGCAGCGGGATCCAAGAGACCCAGTACTTC; CDR3 protein: CASSGIQETQYF
clone size: -; V gene: TRBV9; D gene: -; J gene: TRBJ2-7; CDR3 DNA: TGTGCCAGCAGCGTAGCGGGTGGATTTGGCTACGAGCAGTACTTC; CDR3 protein: CASSVAGGFGYEQYF
clone size: many; V gene: TRBV20-1; D gene: TRBD1; J gene: TRBJ1-2; CDR3 DNA: TGCAGTGCTAGGTCGTCAGGGGGCTGGAGTGGCTACACCTTC; CDR3 protein: CSARSSGGWSGYTF
clone size: many; V gene: TRBV6-2/TRBV6-3; D gene: -; J gene: TRBJ2-7; CDR3 DNA: TGTGCCAGCAGTTCCGGACTCTTCTCCTACGAGCAGTACTTC; CDR3 protein: CASSSGLFSYEQYF
clone size: -; V gene: TRBV6-5; D gene: -; J gene: TRBJ1-1; CDR3 DNA: TGTGCCAGCAGTTACGATGGGGGGAACACTGAAGCTTTCTTT; CDR3 protein: CASSYDGGNTEAFF
clone size: -; V gene: TRBV7-9; D gene: TRBD1; J gene: TRBJ2-5; CDR3 DNA: TGTGCCAGCAGCTTACCAGCATACCTCTTCGACAGGGGGGGAGAGACCCAGTACTTC; CDR3 protein: CASSLPAYLFDRGGETQYF
clone size: -; V gene: TRBV7-2; D gene: TRBD1; J gene: TRBJ1-5; CDR3 DNA: TGTGCCAGCAGCTTGGGGCAGGGGGCACGGAATCAGCCCCAGCATTTT; CDR3 protein: CASSLGQGARNQPQHF
clone size: -; V gene: TRBV3-1; D gene: -; J gene: TRBJ2-2; CDR3 DNA: TGTGCCAGCAGCCAATTGCGCAGGCCGAACACCGGGGAGCTGTTTTTT; CDR3 protein: CASSQLRRPNTGELFF
clone size: -; V gene: TRBV30; D gene: -; J gene: TRBJ1-2; CDR3 DNA: TGTACCTGGAGCCTCGGGTGGGACAAAAAACGCTACACCTTC; CDR3 protein: CTWSLGWDKKRYTF
clone size: many; V gene: TRBV3-1; D gene: -; J gene: TRBJ2-7; CDR3 DNA: TGTGCCAGCAGCCTAAACTCAGCGGCTATGTACGAGCAGTACTTC; CDR3 protein: CASSLNSAAMYEQYF
clone size: -; V gene: TRBV7-2; D gene: TRBD2; J gene: TRBJ2-3; CDR3 DNA: TGTGCCAGCAGCATGGAGCGGGGAAACACAGATACGCAGTATTTT; CDR3 protein: CASSMERGNTDTQYF
clone size: many; V gene: TRBV5-1; D gene: -; J gene: TRBJ2-3; CDR3 DNA: TGCGCCAGCAGCCCACAGGGAGGGGCAGATACGCAGTATTTT; CDR3 protein: CASSPQGGADTQYF